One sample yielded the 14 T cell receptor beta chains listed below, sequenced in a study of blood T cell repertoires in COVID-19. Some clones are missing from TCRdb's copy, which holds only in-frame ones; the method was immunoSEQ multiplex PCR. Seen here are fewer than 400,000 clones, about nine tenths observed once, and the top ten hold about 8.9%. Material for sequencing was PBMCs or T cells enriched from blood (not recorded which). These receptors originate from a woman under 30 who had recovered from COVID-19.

The DNA for the CDR3 is TGTGCCAGCAGTGAACCCCGGGGGAGCGGGAGGGCCTCCTACAATGAGCAGTTCTTC. Amino acid sequence: CASSEPRGSGRASYNEQFF. The chain joins TRBV2 to TRBJ2-1; 10 bases are a match to TRBD2. The germline gives CDR1 SNHLY, CDR2 FYNNEI. The junction had 10 bases not matched to a gene; V was cut back by 2 bases and J by 0 bases. CDR3 size: 19 residues.

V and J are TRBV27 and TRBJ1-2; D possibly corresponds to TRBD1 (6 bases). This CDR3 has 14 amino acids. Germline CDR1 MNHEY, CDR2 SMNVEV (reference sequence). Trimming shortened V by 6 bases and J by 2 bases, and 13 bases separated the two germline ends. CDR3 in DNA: TGTGCCAGCAGGAGGGGGTTAGTCAACTATGGCTACACCTTC. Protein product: CASRRGLVNYGYTF.

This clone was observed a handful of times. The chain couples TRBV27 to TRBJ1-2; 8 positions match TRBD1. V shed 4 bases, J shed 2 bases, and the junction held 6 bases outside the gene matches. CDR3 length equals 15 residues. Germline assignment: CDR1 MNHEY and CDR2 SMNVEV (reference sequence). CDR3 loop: CASSSVRGPNYGYTF. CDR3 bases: TGTGCCAGCAGTTCCGTCAGGGGGCCCAACTATGGCTACACCTTC.

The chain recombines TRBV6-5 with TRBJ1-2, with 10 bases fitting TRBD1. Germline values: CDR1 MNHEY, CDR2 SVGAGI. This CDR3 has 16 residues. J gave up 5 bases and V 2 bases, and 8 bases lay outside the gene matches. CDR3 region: CASSYETGGASYGYTF. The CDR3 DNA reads TGTGCCAGCAGTTACGAGACAGGGGGCGCTTCATATGGCTACACCTTC.

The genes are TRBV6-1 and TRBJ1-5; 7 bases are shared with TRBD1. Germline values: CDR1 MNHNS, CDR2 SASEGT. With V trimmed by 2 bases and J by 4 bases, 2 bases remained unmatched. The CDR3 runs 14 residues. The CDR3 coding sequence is TGTGCCAGCAGTGAACAACAGGGGAATCAGCCCCAGCATTTT. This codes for CASSEQQGNQPQHF.

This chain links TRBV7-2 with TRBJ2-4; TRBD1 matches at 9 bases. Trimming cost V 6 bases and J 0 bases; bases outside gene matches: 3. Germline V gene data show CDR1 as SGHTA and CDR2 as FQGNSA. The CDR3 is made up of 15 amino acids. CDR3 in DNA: TGTGCCAGCAGGGGACAGGGACTAGCCAAAAACATTCAGTACTTC. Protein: CASRGQGLAKNIQYF. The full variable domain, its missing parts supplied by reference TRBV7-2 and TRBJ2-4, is GAGVSQSPSNKVTEKGKDVELRCDPISGHTALYWYRQSLGQGLEFLIYFQGNSAPDKSGLPSDRFSAERTGGSVSTLTIQRTQQEDSAVYLCASRGQGLAKNIQYFGAGTRLSVL.

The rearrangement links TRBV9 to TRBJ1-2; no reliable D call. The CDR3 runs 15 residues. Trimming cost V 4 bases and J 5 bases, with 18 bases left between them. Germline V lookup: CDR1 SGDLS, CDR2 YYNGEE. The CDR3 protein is CASSPSGRSGYGYTF. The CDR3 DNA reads TGTGCCAGCAGCCCGAGTGGGAGATCTGGATATGGCTACACCTTC.

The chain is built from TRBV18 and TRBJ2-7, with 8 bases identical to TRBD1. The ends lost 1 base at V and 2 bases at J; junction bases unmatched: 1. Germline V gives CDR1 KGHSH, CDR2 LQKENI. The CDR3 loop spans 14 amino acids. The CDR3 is CASSPRDRTYEQYF. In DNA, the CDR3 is TGTGCCAGCTCACCACGGGACAGGACCTACGAGCAGTACTTC.

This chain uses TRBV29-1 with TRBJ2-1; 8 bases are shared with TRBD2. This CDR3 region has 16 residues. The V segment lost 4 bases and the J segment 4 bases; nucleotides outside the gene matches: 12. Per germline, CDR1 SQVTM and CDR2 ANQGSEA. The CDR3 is CSVVGGRLAQYNEQFF. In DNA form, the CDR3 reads TGCAGCGTTGTAGGCGGGAGGTTGGCGCAATACAATGAGCAGTTCTTC.

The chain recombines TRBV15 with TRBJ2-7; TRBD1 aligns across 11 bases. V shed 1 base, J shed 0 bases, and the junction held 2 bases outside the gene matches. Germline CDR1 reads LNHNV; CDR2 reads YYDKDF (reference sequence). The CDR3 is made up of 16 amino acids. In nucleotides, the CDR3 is TGTGCCACCAGCAGAGCCGGGACAGGGGGCTCCTACGAGCAGTACTTC. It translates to CATSRAGTGGSYEQYF.

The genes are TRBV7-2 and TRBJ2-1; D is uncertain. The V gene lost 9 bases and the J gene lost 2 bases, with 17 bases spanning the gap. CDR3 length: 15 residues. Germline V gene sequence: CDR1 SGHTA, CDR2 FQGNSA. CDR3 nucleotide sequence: TGTGCCAGTAGAAAGGATCGCGGCACCTACAATGAGCAGTTCTTC. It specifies CASRKDRGTYNEQFF.

CDR3 protein: CASSQDFGRGATDTQYF. The CDR3, as DNA: TGCGCCAGCAGCCAAGATTTCGGGCGGGGGGCCACAGATACGCAGTATTTT. The chain uses TRBV4-3 and TRBJ2-3; TRBD2 matches 8 bases. The V gene's germline CDR1 is LGHNA and CDR2 YSLEER. The length of the CDR3 is 17 residues. V lost 0 bases to trimming and J lost 2 bases; unmatched junction nucleotides: 7.

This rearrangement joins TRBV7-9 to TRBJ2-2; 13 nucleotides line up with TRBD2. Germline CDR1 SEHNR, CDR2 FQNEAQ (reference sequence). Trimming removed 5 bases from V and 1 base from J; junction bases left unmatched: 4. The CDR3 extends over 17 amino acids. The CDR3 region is CASSGGLAGVNTGELFF. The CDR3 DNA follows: TGTGCCAGCAGCGGAGGACTAGCGGGAGTGAACACCGGGGAGCTGTTTTTT.

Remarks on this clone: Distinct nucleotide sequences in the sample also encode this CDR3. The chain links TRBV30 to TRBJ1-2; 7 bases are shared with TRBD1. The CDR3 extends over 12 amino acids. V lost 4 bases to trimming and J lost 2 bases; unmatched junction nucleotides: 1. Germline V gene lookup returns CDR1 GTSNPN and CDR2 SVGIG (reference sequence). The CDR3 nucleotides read TGTGCCTGGACAGGGGGAAACTATGGCTACACCTTC. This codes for CAWTGGNYGYTF.